The 25 T cell receptor beta chains presented below share a single source sample, sequenced in a study of liver allograft versus peripheral blood T cells. Study-wide background: Peripheral blood of the recipients supplied T cell receptor repertoires that were compared with those in transplanted livers.

MiXCR, run by TCRdb on the reads, gives a single entry per CDR3 protein. This table has 8,800 or so distinct CDR3 sequences, roughly 18% appearing once. These receptors all stem from a human patient who had a liver transplant. Some T cells may arise from the graft donor.

This chain joins TRBV7-9 and TRBJ2-1, with D possibly TRBD2 on 5 matching bases. This CDR3 is built from 13 residues. CDR1 is SEHNR and CDR2 is FQNEAQ in the germline V gene (reference sequence). Deletions cut 1 base from V and 7 bases from J, with 8 bases between. The CDR3 protein is CASSLGGGNEQFF. The CDR3 coding sequence is TGTGCCAGCAGCTTAGGAGGCGGGAATGAGCAGTTCTTC.

By share of the sample, this clonotype is medium-sized. The chain employs TRBV29-1 and TRBJ2-2; D is uncertain. V dropped 7 bases and J dropped 6 bases, with 12 bases sitting between them. CDR3 length: 12 amino acids. From germline, CDR1 is SQVTM and CDR2 ANQGSEA. CDR3 nucleotide sequence: TGCAGCGCCGGTCGGGCCGCCGGGGAGCTGTTTTTT. The encoded protein is CSAGRAAGELFF.

This clonotype was observed a few times. The chain combines TRBV5-6 with TRBJ2-1; no reliable D call. CDR1 and CDR2 from the germline V gene are SGHDT and YYEEEE. CDR3 length: 11 amino acids. Between the trimmed V and J ends, which lost 7 bases and 4 bases, there was a span of 6 bases. CDR3 bases: TGTGCCAGCGGGGATTACAATGAGCAGTTCTTC. Translation: CASGDYNEQFF.

This clonotype is medium-sized in the sample. The chain combines TRBV6-6 with TRBJ1-2; TRBD1 matches at 7 bases. Germline trimming cut 6 bases from V and 1 base from J; bases unmatched to any gene: 8. CDR3 size: 15 residues. Germline V CDR1 and CDR2: MNHNY, SVGAGI (reference sequence). This CDR3 reads CASSPRDSVNYGYTF. For the CDR3, the DNA is TGTGCCAGCAGCCCCCGGGACAGTGTTAACTATGGCTACACCTTC.

This chain uses TRBV12-3 or TRBV12-4 with TRBJ1-5, with a weak D call TRBD1 (5 bases). This CDR3 contains 17 residues. The germline V and J ends were trimmed by 5 bases and 6 bases, with 23 bases remaining between them. CDR3 residues: CASSPTVGGMVGQPQHF. CDR3 nucleotides: TGTGCCAGCAGTCCAACAGTGGGGGGGATGGTGGGTCAGCCCCAGCATTTT.

This clonotype turned up a few times. The chain links TRBV18 to TRBJ2-3; TRBD2 might be the D (7 bases). The CDR3 runs to 16 residues. The V gene's germline CDR1 is KGHSH and CDR2 LQKENI. The V and J ends lost 6 bases and 5 bases respectively, with 21 bases between them. The CDR3 region has the DNA TGTGCCAGCTCCCAGGGGACTAACGGGGCCTTAGATACGCAGTATTTT. Translated, it gives CASSQGTNGALDTQYF.

The table lists this clonotype with a few counts. As DNA, the CDR3 is TGTGCCAGCAGTTCTGCGGGGGCTGAAGCTTTCTTT. This gives the protein CASSSAGAEAFF. The J gene is TRBJ1-1, the V gene TRBV6-5; D is possibly TRBD1 (5 bases). Germline V lookup: CDR1 MNHEY, CDR2 SVGAGI. V lost 4 bases to trimming and J lost 6 bases, with 9 bases between them. The CDR3 is 12 residues long.

This clonotype was seen many times. The gene calls are TRBV7-2 and TRBJ1-1; D ambiguous. The CDR3 is 13 residues long. Trimming took 2 bases from V and 4 from J, leaving 8 bases between them. The V gene's germline CDR1 is SGHTA and CDR2 FQGNSA. The CDR3 bases are TGTGCCAGCAGCTTACGAGAGGCCACTGAAGCTTTCTTT. Translated, it gives CASSLREATEAFF.

This clonotype was seen at least ten times. The rearrangement joins TRBV19 to TRBJ1-2; possibly TRBD1 for D (6 bases). The CDR3 sequence is 12 residues long. Trimming stripped 9 bases from V and 6 bases from J, with 14 bases between. Germline assignment: CDR1 LNHDA and CDR2 SQIVND (reference sequence). This CDR3 is CASHRGGDGYTF. The CDR3 coding sequence is TGTGCCAGCCACCGAGGGGGGGATGGCTACACCTTC.

CDR3 in DNA: TGTGCCAGCAGCTATGGACAGGGTGGTTCACCCCTCCACTTT. Residues: CASSYGQGGSPLHF. V is TRBV6-2 or TRBV6-3 and J is TRBJ1-6; TRBD1 agrees at 8 bases. Germline V gives CDR1 MNHEY, CDR2 SVGEGT. With 6 bases clipped from V and 9 bases from J, the junction kept 7 bases outside the gene matches. The CDR3 loop spans 14 amino acids.

The gene calls are TRBV20-1 and TRBJ2-3, with 12 bases lining up with TRBD2. Germline V CDR1 and CDR2: DFQATT, SNEGSKA (reference sequence). The CDR3 spans 14 residues. J gave up 6 bases and V 7 bases, and 8 bases lay outside the gene matches. CDR3 nucleotide sequence: TGCAGTGTTACTAGCGGGAGGAGTACCGATACGCAGTATTTT. Protein: CSVTSGRSTDTQYF.

This clonotype appeared many times. The chain employs TRBV5-4 and TRBJ1-1; 10 bases are shared with TRBD1. V lost 0 bases and J lost 5; bases outside the gene matches: 4. The CDR3 consists of 15 residues. The germline CDR1 and CDR2 sequences are SGHNT and YYREEE (reference sequence). CDR3 loop: CASSLARTGGTEAFF. The CDR3 DNA follows: TGTGCCAGCAGCTTGGCCAGGACAGGGGGAACTGAAGCTTTCTTT. Full variable domain (rest looked up from reference TRBV5-4 and TRBJ1-1): ETGVTQSPTHLIKTRGQQVTLRCSSQSGHNTVSWYQQALGQGPQFIFQYYREEENGRGNFPPRFSGLQFPNYSSELNVNALELDDSALYLCASSLARTGGTEAFFGQGTRLTVV.

This clonotype was counted between two and nine times. The V gene is TRBV27, the J gene TRBJ1-2, with TRBD1 matching 7 bases. Germline trimming cut 4 bases from V and 4 bases from J; bases unmatched to any gene: 9. The germline CDR1 and CDR2 sequences are MNHEY and SMNVEV (reference sequence). CDR3 length equals 15 residues. In DNA form, the CDR3 reads TGTGCCAGCAGTTCCCGACAGGGCTACGTCTATGGCTACACCTTC. Protein: CASSSRQGYVYGYTF.

This clonotype was seen repeatedly, ten times or more. This chain joins TRBV28 and TRBJ1-2, with 7 bases aligning to TRBD1. Germline CDR1 is MDHEN and CDR2 is SYDVKM. This CDR3 comprises 12 residues. J was trimmed by 7 bases and V by 4 bases; bases with no gene match: 3. The chain's CDR3 is CASSSGQLGYTF. The CDR3 DNA reads as TGTGCCAGCAGTTCGGGACAGCTTGGCTACACCTTC.

The table lists this clonotype with many counts. V usage is TRBV11-3 and J usage is TRBJ2-1, with TRBD2 as a possible D gene (6 bases). Trimming removed 5 bases at V and 6 bases at J, with 17 bases between. Germline values: CDR1 SGHNT, CDR2 YENEEA. The CDR3 is 15 residues long. CDR3 protein: CASSLSGLVINEQFF. The CDR3 region has the DNA TGTGCCAGCAGCCTAAGCGGGCTGGTGATCAATGAGCAGTTCTTC.

This clonotype occurred a few times. The V call is TRBV5-1, the J call TRBJ2-5; tentatively, D is TRBD2 (6 bases). V lost 2 bases to trimming and J lost 2 bases, with 10 bases between them. This CDR3 spans 14 amino acids. Germline V gene lookup returns CDR1 SGHRS and CDR2 YFSETQ. This chain's CDR3 is CASSFPTSQETQYF. The CDR3 nucleotides are TGCGCCAGCAGCTTCCCGACTAGTCAAGAGACCCAGTACTTC.

This clonotype was detected ten times or more. V is TRBV7-2 and J is TRBJ2-5, with D perhaps matching TRBD2 (6 bases). V lost 1 base and J 7 bases, leaving 31 bases between the germline ends. CDR1 and CDR2 (germline): SGHTA, FQGNSA. The CDR3 sequence is 20 residues long. CDR3 in amino acids: CASSLEVPLWTPRGDATQYF. The CDR3 bases are TGTGCCAGCAGCTTAGAGGTGCCCTTATGGACCCCTCGCGGGGATGCGACCCAGTACTTC.

Only one count was recorded for this clonotype. The chain uses TRBV27 and TRBJ1-2, with TRBD1 identical over 7 bases. V dropped 2 bases and J dropped 5; count of bases not matched to a gene: 11. This CDR3 is 16 amino acids long. Germline V gives CDR1 MNHEY, CDR2 SMNVEV (reference sequence). CDR3: CASSLQGVGGGYGYTF. CDR3 bases: TGTGCCAGCAGTTTACAAGGTGTAGGGGGCGGATATGGCTACACCTTC.

This clonotype is categorized as medium-sized. The chain recombines TRBV15 with TRBJ2-3; D remains ambiguous. The CDR3 spans 14 residues. Germline lookup yields CDR1 LNHNV and CDR2 YYDKDF (reference sequence). Deletions cut 0 bases from V and 5 bases from J, with 9 bases between. CDR3: CATSRDKLIDTQYF. Here the CDR3 DNA reads TGTGCCACCAGCAGAGATAAGTTAATAGATACGCAGTATTTT.

This clonotype is deemed medium-sized (0.01 to 0.1%). V and J are TRBV7-2 and TRBJ2-3, with a tentative D call TRBD1 (5 bases). Deletions cut 5 bases from V and 4 bases from J, with 7 bases between. This CDR3 is 12 amino acids long. CDR1 SGHTA and CDR2 FQGNSA come from the germline V gene. The DNA for the CDR3 is TGTGCCAGCAGCATGACAGCAGATACGCAGTATTTT. Its protein product is CASSMTADTQYF. Full variable domain (missing parts from reference TRBV7-2 and TRBJ2-3): GAGVSQSPSNKVTEKGKDVELRCDPISGHTALYWYRQSLGQGLEFLIYFQGNSAPDKSGLPSDRFSAERTGGSVSTLTIQRTQQEDSAVYLCASSMTADTQYFGPGTRLTVL.

This clonotype is medium-sized by share. In nucleotides, the CDR3 is TGTGCCAGCAGTTCCATAGCTGGCGAGCAGTACTTC. It codes for CASSSIAGEQYF. The rearrangement joins TRBV7-2 to TRBJ2-7, with D unresolved. This CDR3 is built from 12 residues. The germline V gene has CDR1 SGHTA and CDR2 FQGNSA. V lost 6 bases and J 6 bases, leaving 12 bases between the germline ends.

A few counts support this clonotype. The genes are TRBV12-3 or TRBV12-4 and TRBJ1-6; D gene uncertain. CDR3 length: 14 residues. Trimming removed 1 base from V and 7 bases from J, with 8 bases in between. The CDR3 region is CASSLGGLNSPLHF. The CDR3, as DNA: TGTGCCAGCAGTTTAGGTGGGCTGAATTCACCCCTCCACTTT.

Only one count was recorded for this clonotype. For the CDR3, the DNA is TGTGCCAGCAGCTTCCTTGACGCGGGTGGCTACACCTTC. As protein: CASSFLDAGGYTF. The V gene is TRBV5-5, the J gene TRBJ1-2, with D uncertain. Germline V gives CDR1 SGHKS, CDR2 YYEKEE (reference sequence). The V and J ends lost 2 bases and 7 bases respectively, with 12 bases between them. The CDR3 consists of 13 residues.

This clonotype rates as medium-sized. The chain recombines TRBV18 with TRBJ2-7; 12 nucleotides align to TRBD2. The ends lost 3 bases at V and 5 bases at J; junction bases unmatched: 2. The CDR3 runs to 14 residues. Germline assignment: CDR1 KGHSH and CDR2 LQKENI. CDR3 region: CASSPRLAGDEQYF. The CDR3 DNA sequence: TGTGCCAGCTCACCGCGACTAGCGGGAGACGAGCAGTACTTC.

Within the sample, this clonotype is medium-sized. The V call is TRBV19, the J call TRBJ1-4; a weak D match, TRBD1 (6 bases). In germline, CDR1 is LNHDA, CDR2 SQIVND (reference sequence). With 5 bases removed from V and 3 bases from J, the gap between germline ends came to 13 bases. The CDR3 extends over 15 amino acids. The CDR3 DNA follows: TGTGCCAGTAGTTCACGGGACACAGCTAATGAAAAACTGTTTTTT. This gives the protein CASSSRDTANEKLFF. Looking up the rest from reference TRBV19 and TRBJ1-4 gives the full variable domain: DGGITQSPKYLFRKEGQNVTLSCEQNLNHDAMYWYRQDPGQGLRLIYYSQIVNDFQKGDIAEGYSVSREKKESFPLTVTSAQKNPTAFYLCASSSRDTANEKLFFGSGTQLSVL.